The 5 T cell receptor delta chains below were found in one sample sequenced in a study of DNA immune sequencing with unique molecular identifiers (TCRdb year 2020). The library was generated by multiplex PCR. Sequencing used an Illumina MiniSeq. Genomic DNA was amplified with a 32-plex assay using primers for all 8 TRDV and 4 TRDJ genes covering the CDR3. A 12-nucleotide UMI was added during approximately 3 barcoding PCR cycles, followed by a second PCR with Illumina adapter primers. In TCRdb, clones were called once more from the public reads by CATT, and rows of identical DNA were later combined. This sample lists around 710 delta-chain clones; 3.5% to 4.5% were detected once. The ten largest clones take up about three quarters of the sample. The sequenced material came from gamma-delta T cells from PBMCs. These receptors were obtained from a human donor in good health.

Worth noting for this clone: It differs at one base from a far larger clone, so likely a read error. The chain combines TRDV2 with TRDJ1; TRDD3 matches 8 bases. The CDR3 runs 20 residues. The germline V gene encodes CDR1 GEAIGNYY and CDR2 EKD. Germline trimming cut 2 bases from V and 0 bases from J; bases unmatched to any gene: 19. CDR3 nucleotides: TGTGCCTGTGACAACGTACTGGGGGTCAACCCGCATCCGTACACCGATAAACTCATCTTT. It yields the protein CACDNVLGVNPHPYTDKLIF.

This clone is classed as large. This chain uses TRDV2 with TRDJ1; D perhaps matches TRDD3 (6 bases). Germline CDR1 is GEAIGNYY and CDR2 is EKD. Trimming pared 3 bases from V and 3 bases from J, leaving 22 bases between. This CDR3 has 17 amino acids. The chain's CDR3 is CACDAMGIDTLADKLIF. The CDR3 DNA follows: TGTGCCTGTGACGCCATGGGGATCGATACGTTAGCCGATAAACTCATCTTT.

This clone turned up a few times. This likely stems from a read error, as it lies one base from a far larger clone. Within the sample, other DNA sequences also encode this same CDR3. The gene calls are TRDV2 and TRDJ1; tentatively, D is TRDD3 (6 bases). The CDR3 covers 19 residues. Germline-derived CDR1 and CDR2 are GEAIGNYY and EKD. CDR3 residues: CACERVLELGTGYTDKLIF. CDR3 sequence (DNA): TGTGCCTGTGAAAGGGTACTCGAACTGGGAACGGGGTACACCGATAAACTCATCTTC.

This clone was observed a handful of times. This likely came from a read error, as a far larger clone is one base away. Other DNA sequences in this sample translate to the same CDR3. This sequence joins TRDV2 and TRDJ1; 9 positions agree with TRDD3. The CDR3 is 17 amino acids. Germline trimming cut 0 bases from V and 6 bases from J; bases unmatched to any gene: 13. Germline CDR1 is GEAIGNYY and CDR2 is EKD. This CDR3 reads CACDTVGLGDTLNKLIF. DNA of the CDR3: TGTGCCTGTGACACCGTGGGGCTAGGGGATACGTTAAATAAACTCATCTTT.

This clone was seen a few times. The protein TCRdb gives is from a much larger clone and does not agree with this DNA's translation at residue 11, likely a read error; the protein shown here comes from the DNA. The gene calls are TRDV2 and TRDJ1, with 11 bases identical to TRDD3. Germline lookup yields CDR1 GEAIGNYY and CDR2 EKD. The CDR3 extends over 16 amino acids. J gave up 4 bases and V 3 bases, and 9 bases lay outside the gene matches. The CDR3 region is CACDVLGDKAFDKLIF. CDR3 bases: TGTGCCTGTGACGTACTGGGGGATAAGGCGTTCGATAAACTCATCTTT.